The next 19 T cell receptor beta chains were all read from a single sample in a study of early T cells in non-severe SARS-CoV-2 infection. TCRdb re-derived calls from the 5' RACE reads in MiXCR, one entry per CDR3 protein. The sample lists more than 95,000 distinct CDR3 sequences; 14% to 15% were seen once. The sample consisted of whole blood. The receptors were gathered from an adult who was a healthcare worker with PCR-confirmed SARS-CoV-2 infection or an uninfected control (not recorded which).

The chain employs TRBV18 and TRBJ1-2; D gene unclear. V gave up 3 bases and J gave up 4 bases, with 9 bases separating them. The CDR3 runs to 13 residues. Germline assignment: CDR1 KGHSH and CDR2 LQKENI. The CDR3 coding sequence is TGTGCCAGCTCACCCCGGGAGTCCTATGGCTACACCTTC. It specifies CASSPRESYGYTF.

V usage is TRBV7-9 and J usage is TRBJ2-1, with 12 bases that match TRBD2. Germline-derived CDR1 and CDR2 are SEHNR and FQNEAQ (reference sequence). There are 16 residues in the CDR3. The J segment lost 10 bases and the V segment lost 7 bases, leaving 14 bases of the junction unmatched. The CDR3 protein is CASNMNPGLAGGEQFF. CDR3 DNA sequence: TGTGCCAGCAACATGAATCCGGGACTAGCGGGCGGGGAGCAGTTCTTC.

This clonotype was observed a few times. The J gene is TRBJ1-6, the V gene TRBV30, with TRBD1 matching over 9 bases. This CDR3 is built from 15 residues. Germline trimming cut 2 bases from V and 7 bases from J; bases unmatched to any gene: 6. Germline assignment: CDR1 GTSNPN and CDR2 SVGIG (reference sequence). CDR3 residues: CAWSIFDRGNSPLHF. Written as DNA, the CDR3 is TGTGCCTGGAGTATCTTCGACAGGGGGAATTCACCCCTCCACTTT.

This clonotype was counted ten times or more. This chain links TRBV4-1 with TRBJ2-7; the match to TRBD1 covers 7 bases. After removal of 3 bases from V and 2 bases from J, the junction contained 10 bases not matched to a gene. The V gene's germline CDR1 is MGHRA and CDR2 YSYEKL. CDR3 length equals 16 residues. CDR3 nucleotide sequence: TGCGCCAGCAGCCACCCCCTAGGACAGGAAGCCTACGAGCAGTACTTC. This translates into CASSHPLGQEAYEQYF.

This clonotype was counted between two and nine times. This chain links TRBV29-1 with TRBJ2-7; D is undetermined. Germline lookup yields CDR1 SQVTM and CDR2 ANQGSEA. The CDR3 loop spans 11 amino acids. With 6 bases removed from V and 0 bases from J, the gap between germline ends came to 6 bases. CDR3 DNA sequence: TGCAGCGTCGGGTCCTCCTACGAGCAGTACTTC. Its translation: CSVGSSYEQYF.

The V and J genes are TRBV19 and TRBJ2-5; no reliable D call. This CDR3 contains 15 residues. Germline assignment: CDR1 LNHDA and CDR2 SQIVND (reference sequence). Trimming took off 5 bases at V and 1 base at J, with 14 bases between the two ends. CDR3 nucleotides: TGTGCCAGTAGTTTGAGGACCGGAACCCAAGAGACCCAGTACTTC. It is translated as CASSLRTGTQETQYF.

Many counts were recorded for this clonotype. The chain employs TRBV24-1 and TRBJ2-1; D is possibly TRBD1 (5 bases). The CDR3 loop spans 16 amino acids. With 9 bases removed from V and 0 bases from J, the gap between germline ends came to 17 bases. Germline loops: CDR1 KGHDR, CDR2 SFDVKD. The CDR3 loop reads CATSSGASSSYNEQFF. The CDR3 DNA sequence: TGTGCCACCTCTTCTGGGGCGTCCAGCTCCTACAATGAGCAGTTCTTC.

The V gene is TRBV4-1, the J gene TRBJ1-2; unclear D gene. V dropped 1 base and J dropped 5 bases, with 11 bases sitting between them. This CDR3 contains 14 residues. Germline V gives CDR1 MGHRA, CDR2 YSYEKL. The DNA for the CDR3 is TGCGCCAGCAGCCAAGGCTTCCGGGCTTATGGCTACACCTTC. As protein: CASSQGFRAYGYTF.

This clonotype has just a few counts. The rearrangement joins TRBV7-8 to TRBJ1-6; 10 bases match TRBD1. Trimming took 3 bases from V and 7 from J; bases not matched to a gene: 3. CDR1 and CDR2 (germline): SGHVS, FQNEAQ. The CDR3 sequence is 15 residues long. Here the CDR3 reads CASSLPGQGNSPLHF. In DNA, the CDR3 is TGTGCCAGCAGCTTGCCGGGACAGGGGAATTCACCCCTCCACTTT.

J is TRBJ1-3 and V is TRBV7-2; no clear D. The CDR3 loop spans 15 amino acids. Germline CDR1 SGHTA, CDR2 FQGNSA. Between the trimmed V and J ends, which lost 3 bases and 2 bases, there was a span of 11 bases. The CDR3 is CASSFNIVAGNTIYF. In nucleotides, the CDR3 is TGTGCCAGCAGCTTTAACATCGTCGCTGGAAACACCATATATTTT.

This clonotype was seen only a few times. The chain joins TRBV15 to TRBJ2-7; D uncertain. Germline CDR1 LNHNV, CDR2 YYDKDF (reference sequence). V was cut by 0 bases and J by 4 bases, with 7 bases left in between. This CDR3 contains 13 residues. CDR3 DNA: TGTGCCACCAGCAGAGATACGACGTACGAGCAGTACTTC. As protein: CATSRDTTYEQYF.

This clonotype was observed at least ten times. This chain links TRBV20-1 with TRBJ2-7; 7 bases match TRBD2. The J segment lost 6 bases and the V segment lost 4 bases, leaving 9 bases of the junction unmatched. The CDR3 extends over 13 amino acids. The germline CDR1 and CDR2 sequences are DFQATT and SNEGSKA (reference sequence). CDR3 coding DNA: TGCAGTGCTACGGCGGGGGATACCTTCGAGCAGTACTTC. Translation: CSATAGDTFEQYF.

Only a few counts were recorded for this clonotype. This chain connects TRBV2 to TRBJ2-1; TRBD2 matches 14 bases. Germline V gives CDR1 SNHLY, CDR2 FYNNEI. V was clipped by 7 bases and J by 9 bases; unmatched bases: 8. This CDR3 is built from 15 residues. This CDR3 is CASTGLAGGQGEQFF. The CDR3, as DNA: TGTGCCAGCACTGGACTAGCGGGGGGCCAGGGTGAGCAGTTCTTC.

This clonotype was picked up a small number of times. The V call is TRBV5-1, the J call TRBJ1-1, with D unclear. The V gene lost 4 bases and the J gene lost 0 bases, with 10 bases spanning the gap. CDR3 size: 14 residues. Per the germline V gene, CDR1 is SGHRS and CDR2 is YFSETQ. The CDR3 loop reads CASSPSAVNTEAFF. CDR3 bases: TGCGCCAGCAGCCCCTCTGCGGTGAACACTGAAGCTTTCTTT.

The chain joins TRBV5-1 to TRBJ1-2; D gene ambiguous. The V end lost 4 bases, the J end lost 4 bases, and 8 bases lay between the germline ends. This CDR3 is built from 12 residues. The germline V gene has CDR1 SGHRS and CDR2 YFSETQ. CDR3 sequence (DNA): TGCGCCAGCAGCCCCCAGTCCTATGGCTACACCTTC. Its translation: CASSPQSYGYTF.

Only a few counts were recorded for this clonotype. The chain combines TRBV7-2 with TRBJ2-7; 8 bases line up with TRBD2. The CDR3 length is 16 residues. Germline CDR1 is SGHTA and CDR2 is FQGNSA. V shed 5 bases, J shed 2 bases, and the junction held 11 bases outside the gene matches. CDR3 loop: CASSPPGRGETYEQYF. The CDR3 DNA follows: TGTGCCAGCAGCCCCCCGGGGCGGGGGGAGACCTACGAGCAGTACTTC.

This chain links TRBV28 with TRBJ1-2; no clear D. The CDR3 extends over 14 amino acids. V lost 4 bases and J lost 2, with 11 bases in between. From germline, CDR1 is MDHEN and CDR2 SYDVKM. This CDR3 is CASSSYGENYGYTF. The CDR3 DNA reads TGTGCCAGCAGTTCCTACGGGGAGAACTATGGCTACACCTTC.

The chain recombines TRBV4-1 with TRBJ1-4; D perhaps matches TRBD1 (5 bases). The V and J ends lost 2 bases and 0 bases respectively, with 19 bases between them. The CDR3 consists of 19 residues. Germline V lookup: CDR1 MGHRA, CDR2 YSYEKL. In DNA, the CDR3 is TGCGCCAGCAGCCAATCACCGGGACCCCTTATTGCAACTAATGAAAAACTGTTTTTT. This codes for CASSQSPGPLIATNEKLFF.

This clonotype appeared a few times. The rearrangement links TRBV18 to TRBJ1-6, with 8 bases aligning to TRBD1. Germline V gene sequence: CDR1 KGHSH, CDR2 LQKENI. The CDR3 is made up of 16 amino acids. V trimming: 3 bases; J trimming: 9 bases; junction bases outside the gene matches: 10. CDR3 nucleotides: TGTGCCAGCTCACCGTCCACGGGACAGGATGGTTCACCCCTCCACTTT. This codes for CASSPSTGQDGSPLHF.